This entry concerns a single TCR beta chain. The read stops 3 residues short of the end of the CDR3; the missing end is completed from the germline J gene. This entry comes from a study of T cell clonality in common variable immunodeficiency. The table came from immunoSEQ multiplex PCR; TCRdb's copy has only in-frame clones and leaves some out. There are 80,000 or so clones in the sample, none observed a single time. V lost 1 base to trimming and J lost 9 bases; unmatched junction nucleotides: 5. Germline-derived CDR1 and CDR2 are SGHAT and FQNNGV. The CDR3 is 14 amino acids. The chain employs TRBV11-2 and TRBJ2-1; 8 bases are a match to TRBD2. Sequencing was done on a sample of peripheral blood mononuclear cells. The receptor comes from a person aged 18 to 75 in good health. This CDR3 reads CASSLGTGGSEQFF. CDR3 bases read: TGTGCCAGCAGCTTAGGAACGGGGGGGAGTGAG.